This passage covers 5 T cell receptor beta chains from one sample sequenced in a study of OX40 agonist ivuxolimab in advanced cancers. Clones were read by immunoSEQ multiplex PCR, and TCRdb kept only the in-frame ones, dropping some. Of nearly 85,000 clones in the sample, approximately 86% were seen once. The material sequenced was CD4+ or CD8+ T cells sorted from blood, taken in a trial of the OX40 agonist ivuxolimab. The receptor set was obtained from an adult with an advanced solid tumor such as melanoma, head and neck, liver or kidney cancer.

Only one count was recorded for this clone. The rearrangement links TRBV19 to TRBJ1-6, with D unclear. The CDR3 has 13 residues. V was trimmed by 2 bases and J by 10 bases, leaving 9 bases between them. Germline V CDR1 and CDR2: LNHDA, SQIVND (reference sequence). CDR3 sequence: CASSIRLRSPLHF. In DNA form, the CDR3 reads TGTGCCAGTAGTATACGGTTGAGATCACCCCTCCACTTT.

The chain couples TRBV10-3 to TRBJ1-2, with 11 bases lining up with TRBD1. V gave up 8 bases and J gave up 8 bases; unmatched junction bases: 10. The CDR3 sequence is 14 residues long. Germline assignment: CDR1 ENHRY and CDR2 SYGVKD. The CDR3 bases are TGTGCCATCGCCCTCGGACAGGGGGCGGGGGGCTACACCTTC. Translating it yields CAIALGQGAGGYTF.

The rearrangement links TRBV7-2 to TRBJ2-3; 9 bases align to TRBD1. This CDR3 region has 18 residues. Trimming took 9 bases from V and 0 from J; bases not matched to a gene: 16. Germline lookup yields CDR1 SGHTA and CDR2 FQGNSA. CDR3 amino acids: CARPEDAQGASSTDTQYF. For the CDR3, the DNA is TGTGCCAGGCCAGAGGACGCACAGGGGGCATCCAGCACAGATACGCAGTATTTT.

The chain employs TRBV20-1 and TRBJ2-7; D remains unclear. There are 11 residues in the CDR3. The V gene lost 5 bases and the J gene lost 2 bases, with 7 bases spanning the gap. The V gene's germline CDR1 is DFQATT and CDR2 SNEGSKA (reference sequence). In nucleotides, the CDR3 is TGCAGTGCTTTGGCCGCCTACGAGCAGTACTTC. Protein sequence: CSALAAYEQYF.

The chain couples TRBV15 to TRBJ2-5; the D gene could be TRBD1 or TRBD2 (5 bases each). The better agreement between TRBJ2-7 and the DNA end casts doubt on the J call. Germline V gene sequence: CDR1 LNHNV, CDR2 YYDKDF (reference sequence). The CDR3 is made up of 15 amino acids. CDR3 in amino acids: CATSRDVGAAYEQYF. The CDR3 DNA sequence: TGTGCCACCAGCAGAGATGTCGGGGCAGCCTACGAGCAGTACTTC.